This T cell receptor beta chain was sequenced during a study of blood T cells in healthy people across ages (dated by TCRdb to between 2014 and 2016). The study in broad terms: In model experiments, template switching captured about one uniquely barcoded TCR beta cDNA molecule for every two T cells. Two additional independent replicas of 1 million unique cDNA reads from the same blood draw were analyzed for two donors (one aged 18 to 30 and one aged 80 or older). To track age-related changes in TCR beta repertoire diversity, the study relied on deep sequencing normalized with unique cDNA molecular identifiers. Donors were grouped into four age groups: young (average roughly 17 years), middle-aged (39), aged (around 62) and long-lived (about 89).

V is pruned by 6 bases and J by 2 bases, leaving 4 bases of the junction without a gene match. The CDR3, cysteine through phenylalanine, is 14 amino acids long. Only CDR3 DNA is held: 42 bases, read in frame from base 1. The germline V gene encodes CDR1 SQVTM and CDR2 ANQGSEA. Only a few counts were recorded for this clonotype. This clone's antigen is unknown. Per-base qualities were not stored, and no clone one base away is much larger. The donors were 40 or so Caucasian individuals from Russia, aged roughly 6 to 100 years, who were systemically healthy. Each donor gave about 11 milliliters of peripheral blood, drawn into EDTA-treated Vacutainer tubes. Ficoll-Paque density-gradient centrifugation was used to isolate PBMCs, with at least 6.5 million per sample. Total RNA was extracted from PBMCs with Trizol reagent, with at least 5 micrograms obtained per sample. The percentages of naive CD45RAhigh/CD27high T cells were determined by flow cytometry on a PBMC aliquot from every donor.

Library preparation employed 5' RACE. Sequencing instrument: Illumina HiSeq 2500. The second PCR ran for roughly 7 to 11 cycles and used a J-beta primer mix along with a sample-barcoded 5' primer. A template-switch 5' adaptor carrying 12 random nucleotides introduced a unique molecular identifier onto each TCR beta cDNA molecule. At least 2.5 million CDR3-containing paired-end reads were obtained from each sample. First-strand cDNA was synthesized from all RNA with the Mint cDNA synthesis kit, primed by a TRBC-specific oligonucleotide. Following uracil-DNA glycosylase treatment, all cDNA underwent a first 18-cycle PCR with the universal primers M1SS and BC2_uni_R. On the study's bioinformatics: Normalization of each sample was performed by random selection of 1 million high-quality reads, each carrying a distinct molecular identifier. Reads with shared molecular identifiers were discarded instead of being binned into consensus sequences. CDR3 identification, clonotype clustering and error correction used MiTCR with a Q25 quality threshold and the strictest error-elimination algorithm. A nonparametric unseen species model using Euler transformation provided a lower-bound estimate of total TCR beta diversity. TCRdb handled the public reads itself, with Q25 trimming in fastp and clone calling in MiXCR, and kept productive beta chains. Every CDR3 protein is listed once, alongside the most common genes and DNA of its rows. These V and J calls derive from TCRdb rather than the authors' analysis. The sample table holds about 540,000 distinct CDR3 sequences, of which 24% were seen once. The leading ten clones occupy 7.5% to 9% of the sample.

Overall study results and their limits: There was a strong correlation between observed TCR beta diversity and the percentage of naive T cells measured by flow cytometry. Since profiling was done on bulk unsorted PBMCs, naive and antigen-experienced compartments could not be conclusively compared. Estimates of total diversity based on one million sequenced T cells were considered lower bounds and underestimates. Observed TCR beta diversity per million T cells fell roughly linearly with age, and a significant reduction was already apparent by age roughly 40. Because donor CMV infection status was unknown, age-related changes in expanded clonotypes were potentially confounded. Compared with the aged group, the long-lived group had more naive CD4+ T cells, fewer expanded clones and increased TCR diversity, suggesting age selection.

This same sample was also part of a study on T cells of mothers and their children. Per the second study: Nine systemically healthy Caucasian individuals, comprising three mothers and their six children, were included as donors. cDNA synthesis used all of the extracted RNA, with about 1.5 ug of RNA in each 15 ul reaction. In the second PCR, the M1S primer introduced both the sample barcodes and 2-4 random nucleotides. Each mother yielded over 9.5 million TCR beta CDR3 reads and each child roughly 3 million reads. Thymic selection shapes the output of TCR recombination in a similar way in related and unrelated pairs, and inherited differences have a minor effect. Normalized repertoire overlap was always found to be slightly, but never significantly, higher in related mother-child pairs than in unrelated mother-child pairs. Persistent microchimeric T cell clones were not detected, at a sensitivity of 95 to 100 clones per million clonotypes. To look for features that set related mother-child pairs apart from unrelated individuals, the researchers ran deep NGS to compare the TCR beta repertoires of mothers and children. On average, the children were roughly 10 +/- 4 years old, while the mothers were approximately 41 +/- 4 years old. After adapter ligation with NEBNext reagents, the libraries were sequenced on Illumina HiSeq 2000 with 100+100 nt paired-end reads. Mother and child libraries were prepared a month apart and sequenced in separate runs to prevent cross-contamination. Each donor had between about 450,000 and 2,100,000 distinct TCR beta clonotypes identified. Naive TCR beta clonotypes were estimated from low-frequency clonotypes matched to each donor's FACS-determined naive share, without sorting.

Material: blood. This clonotype originated in a boy aged 5-17 years in good health. Recombination joined TRBV29-1 with TRBJ2-5; 12 of the junction bases match TRBD2. DNA sequence: TGCAGCGTCGCCGGACTAGCGGGACAAGAGACCCAGTACTTC. The translation is CSVAGLAGQETQYF.